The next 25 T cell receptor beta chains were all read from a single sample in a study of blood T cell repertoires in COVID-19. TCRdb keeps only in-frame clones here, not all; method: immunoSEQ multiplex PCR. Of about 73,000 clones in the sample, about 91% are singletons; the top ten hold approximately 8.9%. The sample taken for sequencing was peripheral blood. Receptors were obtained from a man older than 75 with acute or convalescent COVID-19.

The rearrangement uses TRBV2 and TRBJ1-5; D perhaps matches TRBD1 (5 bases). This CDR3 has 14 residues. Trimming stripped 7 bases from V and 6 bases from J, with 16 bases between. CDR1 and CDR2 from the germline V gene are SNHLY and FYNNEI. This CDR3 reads CASTLGGEGQPQHF. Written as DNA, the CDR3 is TGTGCCAGCACCCTCGGGGGGGAGGGTCAGCCCCAGCATTTT.

The CDR3 bases are TGTGCCAGCAGATTCAGGGAGGACACCGGGGAGCTGTTTTTT. Its protein product is CASRFREDTGELFF. The J gene is TRBJ2-2, the V gene TRBV5-6, with a tentative D call TRBD2 (6 bases). The CDR3 sequence is 14 residues long. V was trimmed by 5 bases and J by 3 bases, leaving 11 bases between them. Germline-derived CDR1 and CDR2 are SGHDT and YYEEEE.

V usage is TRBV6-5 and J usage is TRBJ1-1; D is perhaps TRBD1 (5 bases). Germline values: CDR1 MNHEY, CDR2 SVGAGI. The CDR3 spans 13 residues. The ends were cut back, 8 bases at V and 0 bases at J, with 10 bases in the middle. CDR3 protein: CASALTVNTEAFF. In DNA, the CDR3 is TGTGCCAGCGCCCTGACAGTGAACACTGAAGCTTTCTTT.

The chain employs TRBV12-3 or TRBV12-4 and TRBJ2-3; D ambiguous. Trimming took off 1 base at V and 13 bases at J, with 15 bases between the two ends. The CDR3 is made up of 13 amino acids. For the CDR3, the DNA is TGTGCCAGCAGTTTAGTCCCCCATAAACCGGAGTATTTT. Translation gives CASSLVPHKPEYF.

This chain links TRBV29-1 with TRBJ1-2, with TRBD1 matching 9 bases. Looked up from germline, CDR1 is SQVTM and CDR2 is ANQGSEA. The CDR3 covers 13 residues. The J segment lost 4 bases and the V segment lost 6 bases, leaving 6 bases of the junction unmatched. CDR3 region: CSVRTGDRYGYTF. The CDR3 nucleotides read TGCAGCGTCAGGACAGGGGACCGCTATGGCTACACCTTC.

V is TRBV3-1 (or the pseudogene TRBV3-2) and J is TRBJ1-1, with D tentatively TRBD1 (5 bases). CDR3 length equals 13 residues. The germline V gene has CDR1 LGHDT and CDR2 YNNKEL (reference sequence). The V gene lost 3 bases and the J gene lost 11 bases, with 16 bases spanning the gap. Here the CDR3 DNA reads TGTGCCAGCAGCCAGGGGGAGGGCTTGGTGGCTTTCTTT. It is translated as CASSQGEGLVAFF.

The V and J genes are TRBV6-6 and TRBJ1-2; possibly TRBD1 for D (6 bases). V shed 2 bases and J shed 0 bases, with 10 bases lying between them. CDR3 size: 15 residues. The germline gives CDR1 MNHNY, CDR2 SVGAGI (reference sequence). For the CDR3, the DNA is TGTGCCAGCAGTTACGAGGCAGGGGCTAACTATGGCTACACCTTC. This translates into CASSYEAGANYGYTF.

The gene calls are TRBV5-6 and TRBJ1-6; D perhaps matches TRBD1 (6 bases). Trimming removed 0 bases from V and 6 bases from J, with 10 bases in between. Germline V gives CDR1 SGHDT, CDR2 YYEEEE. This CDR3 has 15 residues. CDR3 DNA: TGTGCCAGCAGCTTGGTGGGGGCAGGTAATTCACCCCTCCACTTT. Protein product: CASSLVGAGNSPLHF.

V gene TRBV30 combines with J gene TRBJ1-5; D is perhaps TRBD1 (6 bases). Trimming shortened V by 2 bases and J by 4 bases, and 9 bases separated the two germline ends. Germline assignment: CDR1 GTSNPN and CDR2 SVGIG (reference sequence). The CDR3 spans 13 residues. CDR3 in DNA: TGTGCCTGGAGTTCTCAGGGGAATCAGCCCCAGCATTTT. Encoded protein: CAWSSQGNQPQHF.

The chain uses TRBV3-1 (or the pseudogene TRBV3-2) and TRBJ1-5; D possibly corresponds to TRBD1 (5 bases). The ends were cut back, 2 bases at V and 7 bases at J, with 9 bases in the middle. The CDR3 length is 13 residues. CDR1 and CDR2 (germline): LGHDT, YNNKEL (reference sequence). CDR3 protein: CASSQQGGQPQHF. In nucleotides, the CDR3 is TGTGCCAGCAGCCAACAGGGTGGGCAGCCCCAGCATTTT.

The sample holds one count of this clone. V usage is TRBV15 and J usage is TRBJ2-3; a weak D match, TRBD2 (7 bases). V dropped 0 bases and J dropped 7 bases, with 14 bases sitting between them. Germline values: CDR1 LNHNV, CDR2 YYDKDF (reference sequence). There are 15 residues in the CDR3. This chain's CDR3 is CATSREGGGANTQYF. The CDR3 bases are TGTGCCACCAGCAGAGAGGGGGGGGGCGCGAATACGCAGTATTTT.

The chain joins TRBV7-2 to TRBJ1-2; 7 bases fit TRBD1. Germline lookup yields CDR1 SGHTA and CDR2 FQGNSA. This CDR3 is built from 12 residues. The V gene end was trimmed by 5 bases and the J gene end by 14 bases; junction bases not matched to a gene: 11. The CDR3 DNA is TGTGCCAGCAGCCAGAACAGGGGACTTAAGACCTTC. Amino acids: CASSQNRGLKTF.

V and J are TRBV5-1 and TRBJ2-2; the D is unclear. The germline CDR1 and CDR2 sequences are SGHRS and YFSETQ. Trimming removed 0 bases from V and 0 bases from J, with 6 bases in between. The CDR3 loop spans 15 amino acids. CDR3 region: CASSLGAANTGELFF. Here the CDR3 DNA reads TGCGCCAGCAGCTTGGGGGCAGCGAACACCGGGGAGCTGTTTTTT.

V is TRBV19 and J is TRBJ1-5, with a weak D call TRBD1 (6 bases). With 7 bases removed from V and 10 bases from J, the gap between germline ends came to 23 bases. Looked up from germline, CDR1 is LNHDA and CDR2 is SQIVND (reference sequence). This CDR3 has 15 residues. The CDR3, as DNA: TGTGCCAGTAAAGGGCAGGGGCTACTAGGGGAACCCCAGCATTTT. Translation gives CASKGQGLLGEPQHF.

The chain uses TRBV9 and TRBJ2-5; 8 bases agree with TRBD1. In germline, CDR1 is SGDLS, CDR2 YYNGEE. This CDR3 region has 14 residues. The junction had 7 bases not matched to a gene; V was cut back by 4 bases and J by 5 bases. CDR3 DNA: TGTGCCAGCAGCCTCGGACAGGGCGGCGAGACCCAGTACTTC. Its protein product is CASSLGQGGETQYF. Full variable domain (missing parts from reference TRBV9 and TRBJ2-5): DSGVTQTPKHLITATGQRVTLRCSPRSGDLSVYWYQQSLDQGLQFLIQYYNGEERAKGNILERFSAQQFPDLHSELNLSSLELGDSALYFCASSLGQGGETQYFGPGTRLLVL.

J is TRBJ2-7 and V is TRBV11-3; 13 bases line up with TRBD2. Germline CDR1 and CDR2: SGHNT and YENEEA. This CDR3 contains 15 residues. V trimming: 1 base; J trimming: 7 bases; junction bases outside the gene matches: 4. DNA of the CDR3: TGTGCCAGCAGCTTAGGGACTAGCGGGAGAGAGGAGCAGTACTTC. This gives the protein CASSLGTSGREEQYF.

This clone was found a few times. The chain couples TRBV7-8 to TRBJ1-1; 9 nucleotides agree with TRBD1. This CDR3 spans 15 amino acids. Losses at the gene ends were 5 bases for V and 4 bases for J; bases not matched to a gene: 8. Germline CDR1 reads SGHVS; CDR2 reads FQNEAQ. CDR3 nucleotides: TGTGCCAGCAGCCAGGGACAGGGAGGGAGCACTGAAGCTTTCTTT. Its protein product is CASSQGQGGSTEAFF. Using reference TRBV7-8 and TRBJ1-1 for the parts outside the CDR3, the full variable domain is GAGVSQSPRYKVAKRGQDVALRCDPISGHVSLFWYQQALGQGPEFLTYFQNEAQLDKSGLPSDRFFAERPEGSVSTLKIQRTQQEDSAVYLCASSQGQGGSTEAFFGQGTRLTVV.

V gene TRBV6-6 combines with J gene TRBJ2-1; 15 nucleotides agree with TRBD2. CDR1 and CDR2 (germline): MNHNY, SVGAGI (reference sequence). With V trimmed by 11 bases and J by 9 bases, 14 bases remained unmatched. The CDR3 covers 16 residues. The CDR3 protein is CASLRTSGGAKGEQFF. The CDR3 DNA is TGTGCCTCCCTCAGGACTAGCGGGGGGGCTAAGGGTGAGCAGTTCTTC.

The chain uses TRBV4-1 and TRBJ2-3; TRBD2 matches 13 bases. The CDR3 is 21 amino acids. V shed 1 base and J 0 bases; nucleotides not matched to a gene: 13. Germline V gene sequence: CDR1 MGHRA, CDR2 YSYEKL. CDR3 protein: CASSQGTLLAGGLLSTDTQYF. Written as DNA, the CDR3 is TGCGCCAGCAGCCAAGGAACGCTACTAGCGGGAGGGTTGCTGAGCACAGATACGCAGTATTTT.

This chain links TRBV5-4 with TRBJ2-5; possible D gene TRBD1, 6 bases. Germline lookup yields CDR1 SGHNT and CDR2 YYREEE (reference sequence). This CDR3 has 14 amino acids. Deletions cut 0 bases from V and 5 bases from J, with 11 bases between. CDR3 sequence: CASSLGGGRETQYF. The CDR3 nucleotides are TGTGCCAGCAGCTTGGGAGGGGGAAGGGAGACCCAGTACTTC.

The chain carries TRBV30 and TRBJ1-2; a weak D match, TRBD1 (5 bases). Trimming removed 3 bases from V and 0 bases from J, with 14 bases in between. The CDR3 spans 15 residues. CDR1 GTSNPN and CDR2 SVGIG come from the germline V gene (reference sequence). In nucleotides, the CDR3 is TGTGCCTGGAGCGGGACTCTCTTCACTAACTATGGCTACACCTTC. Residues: CAWSGTLFTNYGYTF.

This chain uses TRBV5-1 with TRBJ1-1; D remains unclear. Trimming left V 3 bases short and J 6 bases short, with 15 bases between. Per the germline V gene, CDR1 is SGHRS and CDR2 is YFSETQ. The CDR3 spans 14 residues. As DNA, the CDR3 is TGCGCCAGCAGCTCCATAGGGAGAGGCTCTGAAGCTTTCTTT. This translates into CASSSIGRGSEAFF.

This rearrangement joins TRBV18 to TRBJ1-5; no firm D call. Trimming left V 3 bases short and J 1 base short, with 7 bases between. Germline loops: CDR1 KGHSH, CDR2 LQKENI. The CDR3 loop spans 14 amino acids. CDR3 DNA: TGTGCCAGCTCACCTGGGAGAAGCAATCAGCCCCAGCATTTT. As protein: CASSPGRSNQPQHF.

CDR3 amino acids: CASSYSEVYTEAFF. The CDR3 nucleotides read TGTGCCAGCAGTTACTCGGAGGTTTACACTGAAGCTTTCTTT. The chain employs TRBV6-6 and TRBJ1-1; D unresolved. The CDR3 totals 14 residues. Germline V CDR1 and CDR2: MNHNY, SVGAGI (reference sequence). The V gene lost 0 bases and the J gene lost 3 bases, with 8 bases spanning the gap.

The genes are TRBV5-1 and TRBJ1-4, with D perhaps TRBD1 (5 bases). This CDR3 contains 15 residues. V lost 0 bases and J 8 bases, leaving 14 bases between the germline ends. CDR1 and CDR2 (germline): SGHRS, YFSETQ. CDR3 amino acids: CASSLAREPREKLFF. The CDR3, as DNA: TGCGCCAGCAGCTTGGCCAGGGAACCTCGGGAAAAACTGTTTTTT.